These 15 T cell receptor beta chains originate from one sample sequenced in a study of CD8 T cells in ankylosing spondylitis. No antigens are known for them. TCRdb fed the 5' RACE reads into MiXCR, producing one record per CDR3 protein. This table has 450,000 or so distinct CDR3 sequences, roughly 25% appearing once. Notes on the study in general: A motif in TCR beta, a set of several highly homologous variants, appeared characteristic of ankylosing spondylitis blood.

Sequenced: blood, either unsorted or a sorted T cell fraction (not recorded which). The receptors stem from a male donor with ankylosing spondylitis.

The J gene is TRBJ2-1, the V gene TRBV20-1; no clear D gene. From germline, CDR1 is DFQATT and CDR2 SNEGSKA (reference sequence). The CDR3 loop spans 15 amino acids. V gave up 0 bases and J gave up 0 bases, with 9 bases separating them. CDR3 sequence: CSARDETPSYNEQFF. The CDR3, as DNA: TGCAGTGCTAGAGATGAAACACCCTCCTACAATGAGCAGTTCTTC.

The chain recombines TRBV18 with TRBJ2-1, with D possibly TRBD2 on 6 matching bases. Germline loops: CDR1 KGHSH, CDR2 LQKENI. V was pared by 6 bases and J by 0 bases, with 9 bases between. The CDR3 loop spans 14 amino acids. The CDR3 sequence is CASSEGRSYNEQFF. In DNA form, the CDR3 reads TGTGCCAGCTCGGAGGGACGCTCCTACAATGAGCAGTTCTTC. Full variable domain (missing parts from reference TRBV18 and TRBJ2-1): NAGVMQNPRHLVRRRGQEARLRCSPMKGHSHVYWYRQLPEEGLKFMVYLQKENIIDESGMPKERFSAEFPKEGPSILRIQQVVRGDSAAYFCASSEGRSYNEQFFGPGTRLTVL.

The chain links TRBV3-1 to TRBJ2-3; weak D call: TRBD2 (6 bases). CDR3 size: 15 residues. Germline CDR1 reads LGHDT; CDR2 reads YNNKEL (reference sequence). Trimming took off 1 base at V and 3 bases at J, with 11 bases between the two ends. The CDR3 loop reads CASSQGAGRTDTQYF. CDR3 sequence (DNA): TGTGCCAGCAGCCAAGGAGCGGGTCGGACAGATACGCAGTATTTT.

The rearrangement links TRBV25-1 to TRBJ2-1; 7 bases align to TRBD2. This CDR3 spans 17 amino acids. The J segment lost 6 bases and the V segment lost 1 base, leaving 12 bases of the junction unmatched. Germline CDR1 and CDR2: MGHDK and SYGVNS. The CDR3 protein is CASSESPPPSGANEQFF. As DNA, the CDR3 is TGTGCCAGCAGTGAATCTCCCCCCCCTAGCGGAGCCAATGAGCAGTTCTTC. Drawing the rest from reference TRBV25-1 and TRBJ2-1, the complete variable domain is EADIYQTPRYLVIGTGKKITLECSQTMGHDKMYWYQQDPGMELHLIHYSYGVNSTEKGDLSSESTVSRIRTEHFPLTLESARPSHTSQYLCASSESPPPSGANEQFFGPGTRLTVL.

This clonotype has more than one count but fewer than ten. This sequence joins TRBV11-2 and TRBJ2-1; TRBD2 aligns across 7 bases. Germline V gene sequence: CDR1 SGHAT, CDR2 FQNNGV. CDR3 size: 16 residues. V lost 1 base, J lost 1 base, and 4 bases stayed unmatched. The CDR3 DNA reads as TGTGCCAGCAGCTTAGCTCGCGGGAGTTCCTACAATGAGCAGTTCTTC. Encoded protein: CASSLARGSSYNEQFF.

This chain uses TRBV19 with TRBJ2-7, with 10 bases that match TRBD1. Germline V gene sequence: CDR1 LNHDA, CDR2 SQIVND (reference sequence). This CDR3 contains 13 residues. With 5 bases clipped from V and 12 bases from J, the junction kept 10 bases outside the gene matches. The CDR3 nucleotides are TGTGCCAGTAGTCCCCGGGACAGGGGAAATCGGTACGTC. Residues: CASSPRDRGNRYV.

This clonotype was detected a few times. CDR3 region: CASSQAGGRITDTQYF. CDR3 coding DNA: TGTGCCAGCAGCCAAGCTGGCGGGAGAATCACAGATACGCAGTATTTT. This chain links TRBV3-1 with TRBJ2-3; TRBD2 aligns across 7 bases. The CDR3 has 16 residues. Trimming took 1 base from V and 2 from J; bases not matched to a gene: 6. Germline assignment: CDR1 LGHDT and CDR2 YNNKEL (reference sequence).

The rearrangement joins TRBV13 to TRBJ1-3, with TRBD1 matching over 7 bases. The CDR3 is made up of 15 amino acids. Germline V gene lookup returns CDR1 PRHDT and CDR2 FYEKMQ (reference sequence). V was pared by 5 bases and J by 4 bases, with 8 bases of the junction left unmatched. CDR3 region: CASSPQGGYGNTIYF. The CDR3 nucleotides are TGTGCCAGCAGCCCTCAGGGGGGATACGGAAACACCATATATTTT.

There are a few counts of this clonotype. The chain joins TRBV6-1 to TRBJ1-2; no definite D call. This CDR3 region has 16 residues. V lost 6 bases and J 4 bases, leaving 21 bases between the germline ends. Germline CDR1 MNHNS, CDR2 SASEGT. CDR3 region: CASSDLLDTSLYGYTF. The CDR3 coding sequence is TGTGCCAGCAGCGACCTTCTAGACACATCCCTCTATGGCTACACCTTC.

The chain carries TRBV18 and TRBJ2-5; a possible D gene is TRBD2 (5 bases). The V end was cut by 0 bases, the J end by 5 bases, with 10 bases between. Germline V CDR1 and CDR2: KGHSH, LQKENI. The CDR3 runs 14 residues. CDR3 in amino acids: CASSPPRGEETQYF. In DNA form, the CDR3 reads TGTGCCAGCTCACCACCCCGGGGTGAGGAGACCCAGTACTTC.

The CDR3: CSARTGTHSEQFF. DNA of the CDR3: TGCAGTGCTAGAACAGGGACACACAGTGAGCAGTTCTTC. The chain has TRBV20-1 and TRBJ2-1; TRBD1 is a possible D gene (6 bases). With 2 bases removed from V and 9 bases from J, the gap between germline ends came to 14 bases. Germline V gene data show CDR1 as DFQATT and CDR2 as SNEGSKA (reference sequence). The CDR3 covers 13 residues.

The V and J genes are TRBV20-1 and TRBJ2-7; 12 nucleotides match TRBD2. This CDR3 contains 16 residues. Germline V gene lookup returns CDR1 DFQATT and CDR2 SNEGSKA (reference sequence). Trimming cost V 5 bases and J 2 bases; bases outside gene matches: 10. Here the CDR3 DNA reads TGCAGTGCTCCGAGGACTAGCGGGATAAACCCCTACGAGCAGTACTTC. This translates into CSAPRTSGINPYEQYF.

This chain uses TRBV24-1 with TRBJ2-1, with 13 bases fitting TRBD2. The V segment lost 2 bases and the J segment 8 bases; nucleotides outside the gene matches: 8. The germline V gene has CDR1 KGHDR and CDR2 SFDVKD. The CDR3 spans 17 residues. The chain's CDR3 is CATSDSLGLAGFDEQFF. In DNA form, the CDR3 reads TGTGCCACCAGTGATTCCCTGGGACTAGCGGGATTTGATGAGCAGTTCTTC.

This chain joins TRBV5-1 and TRBJ2-6; 9 bases are a match to TRBD1. CDR1 and CDR2 from the germline V gene are SGHRS and YFSETQ. The CDR3 is 16 residues long. Germline trimming cut 4 bases from V and 4 bases from J; bases unmatched to any gene: 6. The CDR3 nucleotides are TGCGCCAGCAGCCAAACAGGGGGCGAAGGGGCCAACGTCCTGACTTTC. Translated: CASSQTGGEGANVLTF.

This clonotype was counted a few times. This chain joins TRBV18 and TRBJ2-7; 10 bases map to TRBD1. The CDR3 extends over 15 amino acids. The germline gives CDR1 KGHSH, CDR2 LQKENI. V dropped 3 bases and J dropped 5; count of bases not matched to a gene: 7. The CDR3 region is CASSPGQGREDEQYV. The CDR3 DNA is TGTGCCAGCTCACCGGGACAGGGGCGGGAGGACGAGCAGTACGTC.